This TCR beta chain was observed in a study of shared clonotypes between healthy human individuals. The data were produced by immunoSEQ multiplex PCR, yet TCRdb's version contains in-frame clones alone and is incomplete. Found here are fewer than 1.4 million clones, approximately 80% of them singletons; the top ten hold roughly 0.62%. Germline V gives CDR1 DFQATT, CDR2 SNEGSKA (reference sequence). V shed 6 bases and J shed 4 bases, with 8 bases lying between them. The CDR3 runs 11 residues. The sample taken for sequencing was memory CD4+ T cells from PBMCs. Noted subset: CD45RA-negative fraction. The rearrangement uses TRBV20-1 and TRBJ2-3; no reliable D call. The clonotype was recovered from a man younger than 30 in good health. Some clones in this sample may be carry-over from other donors' samples. CDR3 residues: CSARRPDTQYF. CDR3 in DNA: TGCAGTGCCCGACGGCCAGATACGCAGTATTTT.